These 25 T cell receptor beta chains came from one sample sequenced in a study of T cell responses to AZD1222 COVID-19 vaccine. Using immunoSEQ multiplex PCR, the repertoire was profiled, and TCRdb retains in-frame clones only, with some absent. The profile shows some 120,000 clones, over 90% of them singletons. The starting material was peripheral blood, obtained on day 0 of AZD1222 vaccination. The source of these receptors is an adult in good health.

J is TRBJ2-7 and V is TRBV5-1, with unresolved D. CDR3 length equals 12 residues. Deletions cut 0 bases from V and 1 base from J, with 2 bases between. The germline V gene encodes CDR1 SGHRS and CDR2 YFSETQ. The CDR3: CASSLESYEQYF. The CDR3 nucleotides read TGCGCCAGCAGCTTGGAGTCCTACGAGCAGTACTTC.

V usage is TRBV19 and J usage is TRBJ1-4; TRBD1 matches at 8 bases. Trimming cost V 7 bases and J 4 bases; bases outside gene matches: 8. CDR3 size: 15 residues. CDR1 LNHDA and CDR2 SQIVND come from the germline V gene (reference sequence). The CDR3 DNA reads TGTGCCAGTACGTACGGACAGGGCTTTAATGAAAAACTGTTTTTT. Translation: CASTYGQGFNEKLFF.

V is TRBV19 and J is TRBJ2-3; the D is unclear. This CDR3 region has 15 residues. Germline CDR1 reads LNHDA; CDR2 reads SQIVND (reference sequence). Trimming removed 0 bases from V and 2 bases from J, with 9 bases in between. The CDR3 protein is CASSIEAGITDTQYF. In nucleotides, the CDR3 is TGTGCCAGTAGTATAGAAGCAGGAATCACAGATACGCAGTATTTT.

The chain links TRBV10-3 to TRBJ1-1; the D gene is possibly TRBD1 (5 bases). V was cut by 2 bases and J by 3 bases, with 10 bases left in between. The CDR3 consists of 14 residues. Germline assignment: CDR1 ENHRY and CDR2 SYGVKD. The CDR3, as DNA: TGTGCCATCAGTGAGCGGGGAGGGGACACTGAAGCTTTCTTT. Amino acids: CAISERGGDTEAFF.

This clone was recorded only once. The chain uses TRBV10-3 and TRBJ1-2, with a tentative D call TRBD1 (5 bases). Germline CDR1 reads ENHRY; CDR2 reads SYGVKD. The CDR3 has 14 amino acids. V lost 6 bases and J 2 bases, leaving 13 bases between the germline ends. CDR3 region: CAIRRQLGNYGYTF. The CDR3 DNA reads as TGTGCCATCAGACGACAGCTGGGGAACTATGGCTACACCTTC.

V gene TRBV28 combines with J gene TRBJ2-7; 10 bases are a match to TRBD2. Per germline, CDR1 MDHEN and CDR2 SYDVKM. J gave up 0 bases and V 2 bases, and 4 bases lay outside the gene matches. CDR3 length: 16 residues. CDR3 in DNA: TGTGCCAGCAGTTTACCCGGACTAGCGGACTCCTACGAGCAGTACTTC. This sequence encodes CASSLPGLADSYEQYF.

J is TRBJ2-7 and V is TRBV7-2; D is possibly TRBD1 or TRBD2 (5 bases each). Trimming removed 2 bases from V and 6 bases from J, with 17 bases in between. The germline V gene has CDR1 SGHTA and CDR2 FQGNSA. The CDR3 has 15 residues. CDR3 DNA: TGTGCCAGCAGCTTAACCGGGACCTATATTGGCGAGCAGTACTTC. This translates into CASSLTGTYIGEQYF. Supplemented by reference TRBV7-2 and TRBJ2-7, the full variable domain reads GAGVSQSPSNKVTEKGKDVELRCDPISGHTALYWYRQSLGQGLEFLIYFQGNSAPDKSGLPSDRFSAERTGGSVSTLTIQRTQQEDSAVYLCASSLTGTYIGEQYFGPGTRLTVT.

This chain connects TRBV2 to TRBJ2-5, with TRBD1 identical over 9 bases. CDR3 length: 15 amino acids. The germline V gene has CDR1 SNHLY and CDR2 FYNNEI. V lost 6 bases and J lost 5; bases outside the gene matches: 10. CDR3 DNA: TGTGCCAGCAGGCAGACAGGGGGGAGAGGGGAGACCCAGTACTTC. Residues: CASRQTGGRGETQYF.

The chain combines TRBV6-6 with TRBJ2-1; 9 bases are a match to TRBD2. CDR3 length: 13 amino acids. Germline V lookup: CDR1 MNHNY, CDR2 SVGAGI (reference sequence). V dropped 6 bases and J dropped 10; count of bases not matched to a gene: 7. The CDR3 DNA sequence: TGTGCCAGCAGGCAGCGGGGGGCGGTGGAGCAGTTCTTC. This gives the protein CASRQRGAVEQFF.

CDR3 DNA sequence: TGTGCCAGCTCAAGGTCTGGGGAGGGATGGGGTGAAGCTTTCTTT. This gives the protein CASSRSGEGWGEAFF. The chain has TRBV18 and TRBJ1-1; D gene unclear. The germline V and J ends were trimmed by 5 bases and 7 bases, with 20 bases remaining between them. Looked up from germline, CDR1 is KGHSH and CDR2 is LQKENI. The length of the CDR3 is 15 residues.

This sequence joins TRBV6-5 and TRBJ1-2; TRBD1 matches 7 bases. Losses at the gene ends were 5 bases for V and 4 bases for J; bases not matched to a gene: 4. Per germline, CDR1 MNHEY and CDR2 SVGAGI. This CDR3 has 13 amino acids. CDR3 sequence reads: CASSRTGSYGYTF. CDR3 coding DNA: TGTGCCAGCAGTCGGACAGGAAGCTATGGCTACACCTTC.

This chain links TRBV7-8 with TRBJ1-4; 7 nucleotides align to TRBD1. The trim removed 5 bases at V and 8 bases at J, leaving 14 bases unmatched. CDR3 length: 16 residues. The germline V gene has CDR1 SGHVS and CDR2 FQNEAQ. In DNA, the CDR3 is TGTGCCAGCAGCCACCGAACGACAGGGTTGGGAGAAAAACTGTTTTTT. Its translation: CASSHRTTGLGEKLFF.

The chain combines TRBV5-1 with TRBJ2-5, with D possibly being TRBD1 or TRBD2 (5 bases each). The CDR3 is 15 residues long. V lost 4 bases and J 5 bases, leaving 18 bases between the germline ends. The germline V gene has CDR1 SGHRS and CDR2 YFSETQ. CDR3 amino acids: CASSPGPGPSETQYF. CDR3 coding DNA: TGCGCCAGCAGCCCCGGGCCGGGACCCTCGGAGACCCAGTACTTC.

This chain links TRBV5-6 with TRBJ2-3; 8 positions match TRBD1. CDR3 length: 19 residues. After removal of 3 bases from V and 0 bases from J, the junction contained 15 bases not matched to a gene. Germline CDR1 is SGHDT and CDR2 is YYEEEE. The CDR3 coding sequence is TGTGCCAGCAGCTCGCCGGGACAGGTGTGGGCTTATAGCACAGATACGCAGTATTTT. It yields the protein CASSSPGQVWAYSTDTQYF.

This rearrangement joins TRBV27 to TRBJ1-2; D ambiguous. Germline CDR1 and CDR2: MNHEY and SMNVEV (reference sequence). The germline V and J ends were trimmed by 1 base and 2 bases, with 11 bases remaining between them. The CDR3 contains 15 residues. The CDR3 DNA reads TGTGCCAGCAGTTTATTTGCACAGAAAAACTATGGCTACACCTTC. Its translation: CASSLFAQKNYGYTF.

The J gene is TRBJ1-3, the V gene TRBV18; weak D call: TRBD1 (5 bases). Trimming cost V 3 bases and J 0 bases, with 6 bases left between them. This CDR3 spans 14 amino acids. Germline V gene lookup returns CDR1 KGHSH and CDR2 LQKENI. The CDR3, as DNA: TGTGCCAGCTCACCGGGGGGCTCTGGAAACACCATATATTTT. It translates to CASSPGGSGNTIYF.

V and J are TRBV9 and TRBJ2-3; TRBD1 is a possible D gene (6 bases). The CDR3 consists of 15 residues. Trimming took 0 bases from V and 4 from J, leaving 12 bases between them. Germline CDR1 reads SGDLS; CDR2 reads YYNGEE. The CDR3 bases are TGTGCCAGCAGCGTAGAGGGGGATAGTTCAGATACGCAGTATTTT. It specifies CASSVEGDSSDTQYF.

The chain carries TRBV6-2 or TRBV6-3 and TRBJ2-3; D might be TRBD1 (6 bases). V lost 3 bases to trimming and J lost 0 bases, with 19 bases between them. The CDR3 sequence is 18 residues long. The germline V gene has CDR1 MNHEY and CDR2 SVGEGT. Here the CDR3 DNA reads TGTGCCAGCAGTTATAGAGGACAGCAGGTCTATAGCACAGATACGCAGTATTTT. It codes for CASSYRGQQVYSTDTQYF.

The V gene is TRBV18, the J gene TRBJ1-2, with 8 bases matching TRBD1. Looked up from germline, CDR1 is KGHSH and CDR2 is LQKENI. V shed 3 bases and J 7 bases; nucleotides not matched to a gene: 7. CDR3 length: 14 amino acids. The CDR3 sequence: CASSPVDRGLGYTF. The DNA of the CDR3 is TGTGCCAGCTCACCGGTCGACAGGGGACTTGGCTACACCTTC.

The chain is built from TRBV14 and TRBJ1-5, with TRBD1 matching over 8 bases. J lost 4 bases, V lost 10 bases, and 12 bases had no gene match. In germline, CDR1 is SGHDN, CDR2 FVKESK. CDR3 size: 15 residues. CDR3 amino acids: CANPGAGGANQPQHF. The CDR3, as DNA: TGTGCCAACCCCGGGGCAGGGGGCGCGAATCAGCCCCAGCATTTT. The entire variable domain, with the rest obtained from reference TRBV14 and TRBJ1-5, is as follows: EAGVTQFPSHSVIEKGQTVTLRCDPISGHDNLYWYRRVMGKEIKFLLHFVKESKQDESGMPNNRFLAERTGGTYSTLKVQPAELEDSGVYFCANPGAGGANQPQHFGDGTRLSIL.

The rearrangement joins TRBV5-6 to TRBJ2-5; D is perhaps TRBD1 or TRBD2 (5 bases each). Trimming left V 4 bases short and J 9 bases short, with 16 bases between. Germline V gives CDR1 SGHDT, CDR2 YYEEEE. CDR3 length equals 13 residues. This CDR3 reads CASSPRGTGSQYF. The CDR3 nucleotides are TGTGCCAGCAGCCCCCGAGGGACCGGGTCCCAGTACTTC. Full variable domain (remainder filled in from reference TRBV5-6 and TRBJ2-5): DAGVTQSPTHLIKTRGQQVTLRCSPKSGHDTVSWYQQALGQGPQFIFQYYEEEERQRGNFPDRFSGHQFPNYSSELNVNALLLGDSALYLCASSPRGTGSQYFGPGTRLLVL.

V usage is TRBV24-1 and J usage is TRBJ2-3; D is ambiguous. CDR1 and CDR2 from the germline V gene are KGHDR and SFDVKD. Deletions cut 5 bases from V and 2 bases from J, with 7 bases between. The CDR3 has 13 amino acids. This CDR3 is CATSGLHTDTQYF. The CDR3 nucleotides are TGTGCCACCAGTGGCCTGCACACAGATACGCAGTATTTT.

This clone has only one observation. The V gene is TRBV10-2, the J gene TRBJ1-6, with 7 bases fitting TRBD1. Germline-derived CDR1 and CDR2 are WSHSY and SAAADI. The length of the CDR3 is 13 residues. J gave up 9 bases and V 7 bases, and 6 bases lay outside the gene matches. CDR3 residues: CASTRQGSSPLHF. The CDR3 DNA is TGCGCCAGCACGCGACAGGGAAGTTCACCCCTCCACTTT.

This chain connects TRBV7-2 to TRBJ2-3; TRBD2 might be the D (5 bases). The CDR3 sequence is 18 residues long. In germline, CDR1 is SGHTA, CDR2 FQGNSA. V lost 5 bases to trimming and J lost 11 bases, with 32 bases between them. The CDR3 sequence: CASSLFLEFYPAGPGQYF. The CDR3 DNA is TGTGCCAGCAGCCTCTTCCTAGAATTCTACCCTGCGGGCCCCGGGCAGTATTTT.

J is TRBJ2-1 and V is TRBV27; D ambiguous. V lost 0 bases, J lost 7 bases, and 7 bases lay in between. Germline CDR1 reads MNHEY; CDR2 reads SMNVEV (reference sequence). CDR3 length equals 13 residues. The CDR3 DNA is TGTGCCAGCAGTTTATCTGGCCGGAATGAGCAGTTCTTC. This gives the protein CASSLSGRNEQFF.